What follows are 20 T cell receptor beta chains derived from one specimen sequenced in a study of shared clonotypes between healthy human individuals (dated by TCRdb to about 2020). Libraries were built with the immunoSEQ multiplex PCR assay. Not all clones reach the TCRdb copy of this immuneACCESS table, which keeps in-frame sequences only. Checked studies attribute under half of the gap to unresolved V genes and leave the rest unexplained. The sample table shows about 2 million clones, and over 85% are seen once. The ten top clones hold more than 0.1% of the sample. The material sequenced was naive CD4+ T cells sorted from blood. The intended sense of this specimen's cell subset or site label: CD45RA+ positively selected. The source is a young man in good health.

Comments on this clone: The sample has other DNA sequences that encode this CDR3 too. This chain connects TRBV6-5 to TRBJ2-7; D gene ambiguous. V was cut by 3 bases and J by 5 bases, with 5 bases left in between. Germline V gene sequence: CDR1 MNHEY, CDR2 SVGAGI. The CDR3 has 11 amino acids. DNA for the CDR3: TGTGCCAGCAGTTATCTTGACGAGCAGTACTTC. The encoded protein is CASSYLDEQYF.

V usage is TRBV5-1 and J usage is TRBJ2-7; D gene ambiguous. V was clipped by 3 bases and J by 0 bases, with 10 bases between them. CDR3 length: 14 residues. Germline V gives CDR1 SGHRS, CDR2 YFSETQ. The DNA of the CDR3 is TGCGCCAGCAGCTACCTGGTCGACTCCTACGAGCAGTACTTC. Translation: CASSYLVDSYEQYF.

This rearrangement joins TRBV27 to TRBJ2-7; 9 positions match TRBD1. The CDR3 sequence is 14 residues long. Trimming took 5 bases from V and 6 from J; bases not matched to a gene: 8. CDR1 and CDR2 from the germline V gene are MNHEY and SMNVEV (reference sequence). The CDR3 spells CASSPRPTGGEQYF. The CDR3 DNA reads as TGTGCCAGCAGTCCGCGGCCGACAGGGGGCGAGCAGTACTTC.

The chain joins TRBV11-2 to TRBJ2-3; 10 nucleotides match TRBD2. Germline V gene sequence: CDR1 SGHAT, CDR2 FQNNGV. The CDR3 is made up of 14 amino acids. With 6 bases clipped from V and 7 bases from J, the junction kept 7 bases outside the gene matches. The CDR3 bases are TGTGCCAGCAGGGCTAGCGGGAGCGGACATACGCAGTATTTT. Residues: CASRASGSGHTQYF.

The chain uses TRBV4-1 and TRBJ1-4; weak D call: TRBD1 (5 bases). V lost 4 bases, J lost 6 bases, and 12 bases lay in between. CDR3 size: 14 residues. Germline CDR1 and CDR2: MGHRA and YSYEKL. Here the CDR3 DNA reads TGCGCCAGCAGCCCGCGCGGGGCAGATGAAAAACTGTTTTTT. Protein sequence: CASSPRGADEKLFF.

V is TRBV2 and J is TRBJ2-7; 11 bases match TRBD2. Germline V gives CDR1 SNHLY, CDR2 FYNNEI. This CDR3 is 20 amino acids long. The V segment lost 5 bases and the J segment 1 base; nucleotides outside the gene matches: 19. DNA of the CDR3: TGTGCCAGCAGTAAGAGGACAGTTCATAAGACTAGCGGGACTTCCTACGAGCAGTACTTC. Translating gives CASSKRTVHKTSGTSYEQYF.

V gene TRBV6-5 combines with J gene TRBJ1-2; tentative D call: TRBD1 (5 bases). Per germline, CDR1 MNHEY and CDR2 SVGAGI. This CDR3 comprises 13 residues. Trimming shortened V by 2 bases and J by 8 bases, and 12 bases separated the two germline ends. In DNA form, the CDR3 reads TGTGCCAGCAGTTACCCAGGGATGAGCGGCTACACCTTC. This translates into CASSYPGMSGYTF.

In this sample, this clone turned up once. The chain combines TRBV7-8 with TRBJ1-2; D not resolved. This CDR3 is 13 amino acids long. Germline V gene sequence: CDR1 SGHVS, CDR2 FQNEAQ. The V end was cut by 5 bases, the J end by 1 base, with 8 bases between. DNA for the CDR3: TGTGCCAGCAGCCTAAGGATTAACTATGGCTACACCTTC. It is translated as CASSLRINYGYTF. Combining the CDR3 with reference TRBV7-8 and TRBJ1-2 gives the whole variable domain GAGVSQSPRYKVAKRGQDVALRCDPISGHVSLFWYQQALGQGPEFLTYFQNEAQLDKSGLPSDRFFAERPEGSVSTLKIQRTQQEDSAVYLCASSLRINYGYTFGSGTRLTVV.

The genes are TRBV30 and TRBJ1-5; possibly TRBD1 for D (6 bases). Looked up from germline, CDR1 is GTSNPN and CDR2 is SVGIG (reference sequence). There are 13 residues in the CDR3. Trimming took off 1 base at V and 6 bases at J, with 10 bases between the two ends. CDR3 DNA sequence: TGTGCCTGGAGTGAGGCAGGGGTTCAGCCCCAGCATTTT. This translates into CAWSEAGVQPQHF.

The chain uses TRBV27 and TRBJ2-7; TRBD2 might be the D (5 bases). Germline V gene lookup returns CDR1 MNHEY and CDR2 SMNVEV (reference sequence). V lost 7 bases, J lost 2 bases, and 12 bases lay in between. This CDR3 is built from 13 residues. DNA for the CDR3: TGTGCCAGCACCTCCCGGGATACCTACGAGCAGTACTTC. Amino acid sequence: CASTSRDTYEQYF.

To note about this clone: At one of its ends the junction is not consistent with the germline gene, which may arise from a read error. The CDR3 loop reads CASSLISGGPPVF. The CDR3 DNA is TGTGCCAGCAGCTTAATTAGCGGGGGGCCCCCAGTATTC. J is TRBJ2-7 and V is TRBV7-3; TRBD2 matches at 10 bases. The germline V gene has CDR1 SGHTA and CDR2 FQGTGA. The CDR3 sequence is 13 residues long.

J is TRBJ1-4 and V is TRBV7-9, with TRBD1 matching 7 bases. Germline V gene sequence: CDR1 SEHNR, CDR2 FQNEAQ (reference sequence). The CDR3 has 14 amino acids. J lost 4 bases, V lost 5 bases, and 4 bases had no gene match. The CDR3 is CASSQTGLNEKLFF. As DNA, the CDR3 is TGTGCCAGCAGCCAGACAGGGCTTAATGAAAAACTGTTTTTT.

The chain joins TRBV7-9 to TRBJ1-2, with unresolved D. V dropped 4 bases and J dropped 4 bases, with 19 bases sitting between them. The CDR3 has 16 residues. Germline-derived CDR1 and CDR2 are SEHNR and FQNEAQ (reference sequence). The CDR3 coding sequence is TGTGCCAGCAGCTCCTCTGGGAGGAGTCTATTCTATGGCTACACCTTC. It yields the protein CASSSSGRSLFYGYTF.

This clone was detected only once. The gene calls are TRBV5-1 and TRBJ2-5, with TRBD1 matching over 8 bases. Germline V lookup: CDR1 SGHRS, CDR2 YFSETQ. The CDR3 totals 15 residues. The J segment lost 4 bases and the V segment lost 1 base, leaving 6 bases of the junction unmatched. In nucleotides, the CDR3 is TGCGCCAGCAGCTTGTCGCAGGGGGCAGGAGAGACCCAGTACTTC. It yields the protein CASSLSQGAGETQYF.

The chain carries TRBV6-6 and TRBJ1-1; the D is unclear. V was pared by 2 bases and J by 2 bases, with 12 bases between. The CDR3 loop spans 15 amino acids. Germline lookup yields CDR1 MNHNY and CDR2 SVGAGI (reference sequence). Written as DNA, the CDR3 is TGTGCCAGCAGTTACGAGGGCAGAGTAAACACTGAAGCTTTCTTT. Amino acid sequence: CASSYEGRVNTEAFF.

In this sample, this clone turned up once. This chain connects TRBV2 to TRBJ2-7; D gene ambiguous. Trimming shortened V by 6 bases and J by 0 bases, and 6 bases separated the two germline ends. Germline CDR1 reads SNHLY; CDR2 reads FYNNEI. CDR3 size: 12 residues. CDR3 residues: CASSQNSYEQYF. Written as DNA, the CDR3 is TGTGCCAGCAGCCAAAACTCCTACGAGCAGTACTTC.

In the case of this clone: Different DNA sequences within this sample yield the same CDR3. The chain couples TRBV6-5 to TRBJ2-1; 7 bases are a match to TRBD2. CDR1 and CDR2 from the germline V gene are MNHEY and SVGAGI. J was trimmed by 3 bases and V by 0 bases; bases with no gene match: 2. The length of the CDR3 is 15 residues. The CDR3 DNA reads TGTGCCAGCAGTTACTCCCCTAGCGGCTACAATGAGCAGTTCTTC. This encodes CASSYSPSGYNEQFF.

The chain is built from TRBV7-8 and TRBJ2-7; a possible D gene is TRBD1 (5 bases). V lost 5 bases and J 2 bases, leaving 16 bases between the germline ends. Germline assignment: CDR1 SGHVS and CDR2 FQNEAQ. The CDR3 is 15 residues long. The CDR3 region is CASSRRPDNAYEQYF. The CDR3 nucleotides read TGTGCCAGCAGCCGCCGTCCGGACAACGCCTACGAGCAGTACTTC. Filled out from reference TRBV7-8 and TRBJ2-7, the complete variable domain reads GAGVSQSPRYKVAKRGQDVALRCDPISGHVSLFWYQQALGQGPEFLTYFQNEAQLDKSGLPSDRFFAERPEGSVSTLKIQRTQQEDSAVYLCASSRRPDNAYEQYFGPGTRLTVT.

The CDR3 loop reads CAWGDRPGTGELFF. CDR3 in DNA: TGTGCCTGGGGGGACAGGCCGGGCACCGGGGAGCTGTTTTTT. The chain links TRBV30 to TRBJ2-2; 8 bases are shared with TRBD1. The junction had 6 bases not matched to a gene; V was cut back by 5 bases and J by 4 bases. CDR3 length equals 14 residues. Germline CDR1 GTSNPN, CDR2 SVGIG (reference sequence).

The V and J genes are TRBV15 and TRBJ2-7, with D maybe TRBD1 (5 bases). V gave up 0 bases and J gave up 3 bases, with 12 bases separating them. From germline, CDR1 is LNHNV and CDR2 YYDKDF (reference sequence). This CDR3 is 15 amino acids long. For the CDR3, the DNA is TGTGCCACCAGCAGAGAAAGGGGCAGTTACTACGAGCAGTACTTC. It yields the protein CATSRERGSYYEQYF.